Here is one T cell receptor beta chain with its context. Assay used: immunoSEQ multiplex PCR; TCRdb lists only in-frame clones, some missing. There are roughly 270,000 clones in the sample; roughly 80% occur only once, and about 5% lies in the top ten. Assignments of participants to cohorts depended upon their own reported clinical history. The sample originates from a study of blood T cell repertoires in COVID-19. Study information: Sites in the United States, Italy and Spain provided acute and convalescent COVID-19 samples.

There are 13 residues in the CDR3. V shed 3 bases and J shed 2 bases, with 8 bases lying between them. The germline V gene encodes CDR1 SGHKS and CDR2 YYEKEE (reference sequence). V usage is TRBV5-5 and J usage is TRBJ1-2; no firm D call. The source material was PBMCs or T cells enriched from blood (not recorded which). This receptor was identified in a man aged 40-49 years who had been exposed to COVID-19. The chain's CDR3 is CASSYTENYGYTF. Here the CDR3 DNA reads TGTGCCAGCAGCTACACAGAGAACTATGGCTACACCTTC.